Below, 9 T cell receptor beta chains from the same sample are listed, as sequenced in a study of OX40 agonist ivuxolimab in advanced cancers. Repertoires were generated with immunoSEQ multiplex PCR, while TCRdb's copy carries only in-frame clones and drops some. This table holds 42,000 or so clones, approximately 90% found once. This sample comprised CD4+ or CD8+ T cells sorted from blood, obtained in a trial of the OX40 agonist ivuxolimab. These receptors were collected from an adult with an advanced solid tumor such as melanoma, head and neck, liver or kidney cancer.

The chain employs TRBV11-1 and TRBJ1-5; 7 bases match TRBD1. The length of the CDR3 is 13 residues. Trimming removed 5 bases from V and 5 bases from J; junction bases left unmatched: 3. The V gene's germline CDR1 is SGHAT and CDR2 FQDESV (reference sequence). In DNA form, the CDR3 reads TGTGCCAGCAGCACGGACAGGTATCAGCCCCAGCATTTT. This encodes CASSTDRYQPQHF.

CDR3 protein: CASSLALGQGSYEQYF. The CDR3 nucleotides read TGTGCCAGCAGCTTAGCGCTAGGACAGGGGTCCTACGAGCAGTACTTC. This chain joins TRBV7-9 and TRBJ2-7; TRBD1 matches 9 bases. Looked up from germline, CDR1 is SEHNR and CDR2 is FQNEAQ (reference sequence). The CDR3 spans 16 residues. With V trimmed by 0 bases and J by 1 base, 4 bases remained unmatched. The complete variable domain, with remaining parts taken from reference TRBV7-9 and TRBJ2-7, reads DTGVSQNPRHKITKRGQNVTFRCDPISEHNRLYWYRQTLGQGPEFLTYFQNEAQLEKSRLLSDRFSAERPKGSFSTLEIQRTEQGDSAMYLCASSLALGQGSYEQYFGPGTRLTVT.

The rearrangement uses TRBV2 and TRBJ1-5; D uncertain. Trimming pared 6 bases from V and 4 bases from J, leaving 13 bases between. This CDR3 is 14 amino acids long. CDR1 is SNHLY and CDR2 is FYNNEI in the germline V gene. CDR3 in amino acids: CASSSLWENQPQHF. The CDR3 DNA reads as TGTGCCAGCAGCTCACTCTGGGAGAATCAGCCCCAGCATTTT.

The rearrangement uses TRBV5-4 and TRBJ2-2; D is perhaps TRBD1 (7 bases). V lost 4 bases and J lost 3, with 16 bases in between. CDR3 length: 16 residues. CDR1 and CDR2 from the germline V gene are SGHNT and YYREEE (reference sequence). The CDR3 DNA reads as TGTGCCAGCAGCGGCGGACAGGAGGGCTACACCGGGGAGCTGTTTTTT. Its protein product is CASSGGQEGYTGELFF.

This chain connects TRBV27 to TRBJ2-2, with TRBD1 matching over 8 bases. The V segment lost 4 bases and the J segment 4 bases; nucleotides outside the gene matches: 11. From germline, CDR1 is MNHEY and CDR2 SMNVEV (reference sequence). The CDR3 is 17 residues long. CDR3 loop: CASSSDTGGRGTGELFF. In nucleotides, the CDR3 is TGTGCCAGCAGTTCAGATACAGGGGGTCGAGGCACCGGGGAGCTGTTTTTT.

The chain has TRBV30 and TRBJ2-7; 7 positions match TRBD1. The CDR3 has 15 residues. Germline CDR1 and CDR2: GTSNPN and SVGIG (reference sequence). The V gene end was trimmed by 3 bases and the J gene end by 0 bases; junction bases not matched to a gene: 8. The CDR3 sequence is CAWSRGTDTSYEQYF. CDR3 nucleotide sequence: TGTGCCTGGAGCCGTGGGACAGATACCTCCTACGAGCAGTACTTC.

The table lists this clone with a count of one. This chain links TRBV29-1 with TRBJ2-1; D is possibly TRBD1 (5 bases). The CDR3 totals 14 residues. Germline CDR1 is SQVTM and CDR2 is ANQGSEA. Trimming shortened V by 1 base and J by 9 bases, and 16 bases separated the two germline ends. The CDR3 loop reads CSVEVGQGFGEQFF. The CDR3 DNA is TGCAGCGTTGAAGTTGGGCAGGGTTTCGGTGAGCAGTTCTTC.

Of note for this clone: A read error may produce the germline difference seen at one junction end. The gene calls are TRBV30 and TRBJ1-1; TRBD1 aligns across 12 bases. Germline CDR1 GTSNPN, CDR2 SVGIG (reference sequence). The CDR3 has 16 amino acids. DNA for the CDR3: TGCGCCTTCAAACGGGACAGGGGGCGGATGAACACTGAAGCTTTCTTT. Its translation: CAFKRDRGRMNTEAFF.

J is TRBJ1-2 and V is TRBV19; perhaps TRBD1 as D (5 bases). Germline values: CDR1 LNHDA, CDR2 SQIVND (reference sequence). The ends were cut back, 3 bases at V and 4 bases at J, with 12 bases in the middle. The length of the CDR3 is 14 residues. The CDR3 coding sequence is TGTGCCAGTAGTATGGTCGCGGGGGGCTATGGCTACACCTTC. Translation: CASSMVAGGYGYTF.